This TCR beta chain was recovered during a study of cytomegalovirus exposure and HLA in healthy donors. Study-wide context: As released early, the data held roughly 85 million unique TCRs from HLA-typed donors. Study-wide results and limits: CMV serostatus was the only immune exposure information that was available. Later on, an analysis tied about 17,000 TCR beta sequences to HLA alleles at 0.05 false discovery rate. Sequencing probably produced one cluster of sequence variants that were highly shared.

A word on this clone: Its antigen is not identified.

PCR amplification relied on 60 Vbeta primers (plus 13 Jbeta primers). Measured with immunoSEQ multiplex PCR; TCRdb has only the in-frame clones, and not every one. The sample lists some 110,000 clones; about 74% were seen once. This clonotype was sampled from a woman in her forties or fifties in good health and CMV-seropositive. The material sequenced was PBMCs.

As DNA, the CDR3 is TGTGCCAGCAGCGTAGTTGGCCGACTAGCGGGGGGGCGTCACAATGAGCAGTTCTTC. This codes for CASSVVGRLAGGRHNEQFF. V usage is TRBV9 and J usage is TRBJ2-1, with 14 positions matching TRBD2. V lost 0 bases, J lost 5 bases, and 10 bases stayed unmatched. CDR1 SGDLS and CDR2 YYNGEE come from the germline V gene. The CDR3 contains 19 residues.